These 14 T cell receptor beta chains share one sample of origin, sequenced in a study of TIL therapy for anti-PD-1-resistant metastatic lung cancer. Indicated time point: pre-treatment sample, taken before nivolumab and TIL therapy. This was the immunoSEQ v3 assay. Profiled with immunoSEQ multiplex PCR; TCRdb holds only in-frame clones, not every one. In the table there are 25,000 to 40,000 clones, 74% of which are singletons. Material: blood, obtained at baseline. These receptors all come from a woman aged 30 to 85 with non-small cell lung cancer.

In this sample, this clone turned up a few times. The gene calls are TRBV20-1 and TRBJ2-1; D gene unclear. V shed 4 bases and J shed 3 bases, with 4 bases lying between them. This CDR3 contains 11 residues. Germline-derived CDR1 and CDR2 are DFQATT and SNEGSKA (reference sequence). This CDR3 is CSANSYNEQFF. The CDR3 region has the DNA TGCAGTGCTAATAGCTACAATGAGCAGTTCTTC.

This clone was detected once. The chain recombines TRBV5-4 with TRBJ2-3; D remains ambiguous. This CDR3 spans 13 amino acids. V lost 0 bases to trimming and J lost 1 base, with 3 bases between them. Germline V gene sequence: CDR1 SGHNT, CDR2 YYREEE (reference sequence). The DNA for the CDR3 is TGTGCCAGCAGCTTGGAGGGCACAGATACGCAGTATTTT. Translating it yields CASSLEGTDTQYF.

The rearrangement uses TRBV2 and TRBJ1-1; 7 positions agree with TRBD1. This CDR3 spans 14 amino acids. The germline V gene encodes CDR1 SNHLY and CDR2 FYNNEI. The V and J ends lost 2 bases and 4 bases, in that order; junction bases with no gene match: 4. The CDR3 DNA follows: TGTGCCAGCAGTGAACAACAGGGGATCACTGAAGCTTTCTTT. Translating it yields CASSEQQGITEAFF.

Regarding this clone: One end of the junction varies from germline; a read error may be responsible. The chain uses TRBV5-1 and TRBJ1-3; D ambiguous. The CDR3 has 16 amino acids. CDR1 is SGHRS and CDR2 is YFSETQ in the germline V gene. As DNA, the CDR3 is TGCGCCAGCACCTTGGTCGCTTTGAACTCTGGAAACACCATATATTTT. It yields the protein CASTLVALNSGNTIYF. Using reference TRBV5-1 and TRBJ1-3 for the parts outside the CDR3, the full variable domain is KAGVTQTPRYLIKTRGQQVTLSCSPISGHRSVSWYQQTPGQGLQFLFEYFSETQRNKGNFPGRFSGRQFSNSRSEMNVSTLELGDSALYLCASTLVALNSGNTIYFGEGSWLTVV.

The gene calls are TRBV30 and TRBJ2-1; TRBD2 agrees at 11 bases. J was trimmed by 10 bases and V by 4 bases; bases with no gene match: 6. The CDR3 totals 13 residues. Germline loops: CDR1 GTSNPN, CDR2 SVGIG (reference sequence). This CDR3 reads CAWNALAGAEQFF. In DNA form, the CDR3 reads TGTGCCTGGAATGCACTAGCGGGAGCGGAGCAGTTCTTC.

J is TRBJ2-7 and V is TRBV5-4, with a possible D match to TRBD2 (5 bases). The germline gives CDR1 SGHNT, CDR2 YYREEE (reference sequence). This CDR3 is built from 13 residues. V was trimmed by 0 bases and J by 6 bases, leaving 10 bases between them. For the CDR3, the DNA is TGTGCCAGCAGCTTGGCTAGCTTAGCCGAGCAGTACTTC. It specifies CASSLASLAEQYF.

A single count supports this clone. The V and J genes are TRBV6-5 and TRBJ1-5; weak D call: TRBD1 (6 bases). Per the germline V gene, CDR1 is MNHEY and CDR2 is SVGAGI. V was clipped by 6 bases and J by 5 bases, with 11 bases between them. This CDR3 contains 13 residues. This CDR3 reads CASSKDRYQPQHF. The CDR3 DNA is TGTGCCAGCAGCAAAGACAGGTATCAGCCCCAGCATTTT.

The chain joins TRBV29-1 to TRBJ2-1; D might be TRBD1 or TRBD2, each matching 7 bases. This CDR3 is 15 amino acids long. The germline CDR1 and CDR2 sequences are SQVTM and ANQGSEA. Between the trimmed V and J ends, which lost 3 bases and 4 bases, there was a span of 16 bases. The DNA of the CDR3 is TGCAGCGTTGATAGGGGGCTAGCGGAATACAATGAGCAGTTCTTC. Encoded protein: CSVDRGLAEYNEQFF.

J is TRBJ1-1 and V is TRBV5-1; D ambiguous. With 3 bases removed from V and 4 bases from J, the gap between germline ends came to 13 bases. CDR1 is SGHRS, CDR2 YFSETQ, per germline. The CDR3 totals 14 residues. The CDR3 loop is CASSSSLSGTEAFF. CDR3 coding DNA: TGCGCCAGCAGCTCCAGTTTATCTGGCACTGAAGCTTTCTTT. Together with reference TRBV5-1 and TRBJ1-1, the CDR3 gives the full variable domain: KAGVTQTPRYLIKTRGQQVTLSCSPISGHRSVSWYQQTPGQGLQFLFEYFSETQRNKGNFPGRFSGRQFSNSRSEMNVSTLELGDSALYLCASSSSLSGTEAFFGQGTRLTVV.

This rearrangement joins TRBV7-9 to TRBJ2-5, with D possibly TRBD2 on 7 matching bases. V was clipped by 1 base and J by 1 base, with 13 bases between them. Germline CDR1 is SEHNR and CDR2 is FQNEAQ (reference sequence). The CDR3 runs to 16 residues. The CDR3 sequence is CASSLGDAGAQETQYF. CDR3 in DNA: TGTGCCAGCAGCTTAGGAGACGCGGGGGCCCAAGAGACCCAGTACTTC.

The chain recombines TRBV29-1 with TRBJ2-3; a possible D gene is TRBD2 (7 bases). Germline lookup yields CDR1 SQVTM and CDR2 ANQGSEA. The CDR3 is 15 amino acids. V was cut by 5 bases and J by 0 bases, with 15 bases left in between. The CDR3 bases are TGCAGCGTTAGGGGGGGCGCGGCTAGCACAGATACGCAGTATTTT. Protein: CSVRGGAASTDTQYF.

This clone showed up just once. The CDR3 coding sequence is TGTGCCAGCAGCAGGGGTTCGGCGGGAGAGACCCAGTACTTC. Residues: CASSRGSAGETQYF. The chain recombines TRBV6-1 with TRBJ2-5, with D possibly being TRBD1 (6 bases). The CDR3 runs 14 residues. Deletions cut 6 bases from V and 4 bases from J, with 15 bases between. The germline V gene encodes CDR1 MNHNS and CDR2 SASEGT.

This clone was recorded once. This chain uses TRBV5-1 with TRBJ2-2; 8 bases agree with TRBD1. CDR3 length: 19 residues. Per the germline V gene, CDR1 is SGHRS and CDR2 is YFSETQ. Trimming at V came to 0 bases and at J to 6 bases, leaving 16 bases not matched to a gene. The CDR3 DNA is TGCGCCAGCAGCTTGGCCAGGGGGCGCGGGAACCTCGACGCCGGGGAGCTGTTTTTT. This gives the protein CASSLARGRGNLDAGELFF.

In this sample, this clone turned up a few times. V and J are TRBV27 and TRBJ2-7; D is tentatively TRBD1 or TRBD2 (5 bases each). Germline V gene lookup returns CDR1 MNHEY and CDR2 SMNVEV (reference sequence). V was cut by 8 bases and J by 3 bases, with 17 bases left in between. The CDR3 is made up of 14 amino acids. This CDR3 reads CASGTRQFIYEQYF. The CDR3 nucleotides read TGTGCCAGCGGGACGAGGCAGTTCATCTACGAGCAGTACTTC.